The text below deals with one T cell receptor beta chain. The sample belongs to a study of CD8 T cells in Susac syndrome. RNA was extracted with the RNeasy kit, and a quantity of roughly 0.5 to 1 ug was reverse transcribed using random hexamers. TCRdb called the immunoSEQ multiplex PCR reads again in MiXCR, with one record for every CDR3 protein. Found here are about 210,000 distinct CDR3 sequences, around 95% of them singletons; the top ten hold 0.08% to 0.095%. This CDR3 spans 15 amino acids. Germline CDR1 is KGHDR and CDR2 is SFDVKD. The V and J ends lost 6 bases and 1 base respectively, with 13 bases between them.

This clonotype originated in a human donor with multiple sclerosis. Sequencing input: CD4+ T cells from PBMCs. This rearrangement joins TRBV24-1 to TRBJ2-3; a weak D match, TRBD1 (6 bases). The CDR3 here is CATSPGHQGTDTQYF. The CDR3 nucleotides read TGTGCCACCAGTCCGGGACACCAAGGCACAGATACGCAGTATTTT.